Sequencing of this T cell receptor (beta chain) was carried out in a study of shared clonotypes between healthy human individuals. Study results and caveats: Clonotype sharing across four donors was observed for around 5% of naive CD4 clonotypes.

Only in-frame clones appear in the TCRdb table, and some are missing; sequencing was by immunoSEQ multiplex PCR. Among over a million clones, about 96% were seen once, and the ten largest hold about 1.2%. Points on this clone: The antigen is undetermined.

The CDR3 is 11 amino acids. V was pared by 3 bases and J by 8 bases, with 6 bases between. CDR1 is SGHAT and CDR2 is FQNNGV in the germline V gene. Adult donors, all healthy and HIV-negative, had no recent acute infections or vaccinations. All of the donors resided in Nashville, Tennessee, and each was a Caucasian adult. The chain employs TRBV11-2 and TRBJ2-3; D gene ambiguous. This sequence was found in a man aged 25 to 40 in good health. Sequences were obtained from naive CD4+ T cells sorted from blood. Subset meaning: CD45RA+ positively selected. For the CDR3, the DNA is TGTGCCAGCAGCTTGCCGCTTACGCAGTATTTT. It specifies CASSLPLTQYF.